The clone carrying this T cell receptor (beta chain) was counted ten times or more. From the 5' RACE reads, TCRdb called clonotypes with MiXCR, one entry per CDR3 protein. The repertoire consists of about 320,000 distinct CDR3 sequences, with more than 9% occurring once and the leading ten covering around 10%. This sample was included in a study of CD8 T cells in ankylosing spondylitis. Trimming pared 7 bases from V and 0 bases from J, leaving 10 bases between. The CDR3 covers 14 residues. V gene TRBV12-3 or TRBV12-4 combines with J gene TRBJ1-3; D ambiguous. This sequence was found in a female donor with ankylosing spondylitis or in good health (not recorded which). Sequencing was performed on blood, either unsorted or a sorted T cell fraction (not recorded which). The CDR3 DNA reads TGTGCCAGCACCCCGACTTTCTCTGGAAACACCATATATTTT. This gives the protein CASTPTFSGNTIYF.